These 23 T cell receptor beta chains were all obtained from the same sample, sequenced in a study of blood T cell repertoires in COVID-19. Repertoires were generated with immunoSEQ multiplex PCR, while TCRdb's copy carries only in-frame clones and drops some. The repertoire holds under 200,000 clones, roughly four fifths seen once, with over 1.5% in the top ten. The specimen sequenced was peripheral blood. Receptors originate from a human donor in a cohort sampled during active COVID-19.

This chain uses TRBV9 with TRBJ2-6; a possible D gene is TRBD2 (5 bases). Looked up from germline, CDR1 is SGDLS and CDR2 is YYNGEE. The CDR3 covers 16 residues. Trimming stripped 3 bases from V and 3 bases from J, with 13 bases between. The CDR3 region has the DNA TGTGCCAGCAGCGGCCTCGGGGTGTTTGGGGCCAACGTCCTGACTTTC. Translated, it gives CASSGLGVFGANVLTF.

The chain links TRBV6-5 to TRBJ2-7; tentatively, D is TRBD1 (5 bases). V was clipped by 7 bases and J by 6 bases, with 10 bases between them. CDR1 is MNHEY, CDR2 SVGAGI, per germline. The CDR3 sequence is 11 residues long. CDR3 nucleotides: TGTGCCAGCACAGGGCAGAGCGAGCAGTACTTC. Protein sequence: CASTGQSEQYF.

This sequence joins TRBV7-9 and TRBJ2-5; unclear D gene. V was clipped by 5 bases and J by 4 bases, with 8 bases between them. This CDR3 is built from 12 residues. The germline V gene encodes CDR1 SEHNR and CDR2 FQNEAQ (reference sequence). This chain's CDR3 is CASSLNGETQYF. CDR3 nucleotide sequence: TGTGCCAGCAGCCTTAACGGAGAGACCCAGTACTTC.

J is TRBJ2-5 and V is TRBV11-2; 10 bases match TRBD2. The V gene's germline CDR1 is SGHAT and CDR2 FQNNGV. The CDR3 consists of 16 residues. V shed 0 bases, J shed 6 bases, and the junction held 7 bases outside the gene matches. The CDR3 protein is CASSLDPAGGPKTQYF. CDR3 nucleotides: TGTGCCAGCAGCTTAGATCCAGCGGGGGGGCCTAAGACCCAGTACTTC. Supplemented by reference TRBV11-2 and TRBJ2-5, the full variable domain reads EAGVAQSPRYKIIEKRQSVAFWCNPISGHATLYWYQQILGQGPKLLIQFQNNGVVDDSQLPKDRFSAERLKGVDSTLKIQPAKLEDSAVYLCASSLDPAGGPKTQYFGPGTRLLVL.

V is TRBV7-2 and J is TRBJ2-7; TRBD2 agrees at 12 bases. J lost 0 bases, V lost 5 bases, and 2 bases had no gene match. The CDR3 runs 15 residues. Germline V gives CDR1 SGHTA, CDR2 FQGNSA. Here the CDR3 reads CASSQTSGGSYEQYF. The CDR3 nucleotides are TGTGCCAGCAGCCAGACTAGCGGGGGCTCCTACGAGCAGTACTTC.

The chain joins TRBV7-2 to TRBJ2-5; possible D gene TRBD1, 5 bases. Germline CDR1 is SGHTA and CDR2 is FQGNSA. Trimming pared 5 bases from V and 3 bases from J, leaving 13 bases between. This CDR3 region has 14 residues. This chain's CDR3 is CASSARVGKETQYF. CDR3 DNA: TGTGCCAGCAGCGCCAGGGTTGGAAAAGAGACCCAGTACTTC.

This clone was seen just once. V is TRBV27 and J is TRBJ2-7; 8 nucleotides match TRBD2. Germline lookup yields CDR1 MNHEY and CDR2 SMNVEV (reference sequence). The CDR3 consists of 16 residues. The junction had 10 bases not matched to a gene; V was cut back by 3 bases and J by 3 bases. The DNA of the CDR3 is TGTGCCAGCAGTTTGGTCCCAGCGGGAGTCTACTACGAGCAGTACTTC. It yields the protein CASSLVPAGVYYEQYF.

This chain joins TRBV6-5 and TRBJ2-7; TRBD2 is a possible D gene (6 bases). V lost 6 bases and J 1 base, leaving 10 bases between the germline ends. CDR3 length: 13 amino acids. Per germline, CDR1 MNHEY and CDR2 SVGAGI. The CDR3 here is CASSSGTSYEQYF. Written as DNA, the CDR3 is TGTGCCAGCAGCTCCGGGACTTCCTACGAGCAGTACTTC.

The V call is TRBV9, the J call TRBJ2-7; 7 nucleotides line up with TRBD1. Germline CDR1 is SGDLS and CDR2 is YYNGEE. V lost 2 bases and J lost 2; bases outside the gene matches: 13. This CDR3 region has 17 residues. CDR3 sequence: CASSVSWTTTGTYEQYF. The CDR3 DNA reads TGTGCCAGCAGCGTTTCATGGACAACGACAGGGACCTACGAGCAGTACTTC.

V gene TRBV7-6 combines with J gene TRBJ2-5; 12 bases fit TRBD2. The V segment lost 2 bases and the J segment 5 bases; nucleotides outside the gene matches: 9. Germline V gene data show CDR1 as SGHVS and CDR2 as FNYEAQ. The CDR3 covers 17 residues. CDR3 coding DNA: TGTGCCAGCAGCTTATTACCTCCTAGCGGGGGGGCGGAGACCCAGTACTTC. Its protein is CASSLLPPSGGAETQYF.

The V gene is TRBV12-5, the J gene TRBJ2-7; possible D gene TRBD1, 5 bases. The V and J ends lost 3 bases and 5 bases respectively, with 11 bases between them. Germline CDR1 reads LGHNT; CDR2 reads FRNRAP. This CDR3 has 13 residues. DNA for the CDR3: TGTGCTAGTGGTTTTGCAGGGATAAACGAGCAGTACTTC. Protein sequence: CASGFAGINEQYF.

The rearrangement joins TRBV15 to TRBJ1-2; TRBD1 agrees at 10 bases. The CDR3 has 16 residues. With 5 bases clipped from V and 4 bases from J, the junction kept 10 bases outside the gene matches. CDR1 LNHNV and CDR2 YYDKDF come from the germline V gene (reference sequence). The CDR3: CATSLVGQGVFYGYTF. The CDR3 DNA sequence: TGTGCCACCAGCCTTGTCGGACAGGGGGTCTTCTATGGCTACACCTTC.

The chain has TRBV5-1 and TRBJ2-1; the match to TRBD1 covers 8 bases. The CDR3 has 15 residues. V shed 5 bases, J shed 1 base, and the junction held 5 bases outside the gene matches. Germline-derived CDR1 and CDR2 are SGHRS and YFSETQ. The chain's CDR3 is CASRSRQGSYNEQFF. The CDR3, as DNA: TGCGCCAGCAGGTCCCGACAGGGGTCCTACAATGAGCAGTTCTTC.

This chain connects TRBV5-4 to TRBJ1-4, with 7 bases lining up with TRBD1. Germline V lookup: CDR1 SGHNT, CDR2 YYREEE (reference sequence). This CDR3 spans 13 amino acids. The V and J ends lost 3 bases and 5 bases, in that order; junction bases with no gene match: 1. DNA for the CDR3: TGTGCCAGCAGCTCGACAGGGAATGAAAAACTGTTTTTT. Translation gives CASSSTGNEKLFF.

CDR3: CTSSPGATRPNEQFF. The DNA of the CDR3 is TGCACCAGCAGCCCGGGAGCAACCCGTCCTAATGAGCAGTTCTTC. This chain connects TRBV1 to TRBJ2-1; TRBD2 was called by the table and not checked on the DNA. TRBV1 is annotated as a pseudogene. There are 15 residues in the CDR3.

This clone was seen a single time. V usage is TRBV27 and J usage is TRBJ2-7, with D perhaps matching TRBD1 (6 bases). The germline V and J ends were trimmed by 6 bases and 3 bases, with 12 bases remaining between them. CDR1 and CDR2 (germline): MNHEY, SMNVEV (reference sequence). The CDR3 extends over 13 amino acids. DNA of the CDR3: TGTGCCAGCAGCCAGGACAGAGACTACGAGCAGTACTTC. It translates to CASSQDRDYEQYF.

This clone was counted between two and nine times. V gene TRBV28 combines with J gene TRBJ1-6; D gene unclear. CDR1 is MDHEN and CDR2 is SYDVKM in the germline V gene. V was clipped by 3 bases and J by 9 bases, with 12 bases between them. The CDR3 runs 14 residues. CDR3 residues: CASSLGGSGSPLHF. The CDR3 nucleotides are TGTGCCAGCAGTTTGGGCGGGTCCGGTTCACCCCTCCACTTT.

In this sample, this clone turned up once. This chain connects TRBV27 to TRBJ1-5, with 7 bases that match TRBD1. The J segment lost 4 bases and the V segment lost 7 bases, leaving 16 bases of the junction unmatched. The V gene's germline CDR1 is MNHEY and CDR2 SMNVEV (reference sequence). The CDR3 loop spans 17 amino acids. CDR3 loop: CASTRKKGTEYNQPQHF. In DNA form, the CDR3 reads TGTGCCAGCACCCGCAAAAAAGGGACAGAATATAATCAGCCCCAGCATTTT.

The chain couples TRBV5-4 to TRBJ2-2; 7 nucleotides line up with TRBD2. Germline CDR1 SGHNT, CDR2 YYREEE (reference sequence). J lost 5 bases, V lost 0 bases, and 1 base had no gene match. This CDR3 spans 14 amino acids. The CDR3 bases are TGTGCCAGCAGCTTGGCGGGGGGAACCGGGGAGCTGTTTTTT. The encoded protein is CASSLAGGTGELFF.

CDR3 sequence (DNA): TGTGCCAGCCTTGGGGGGGGGCGCGATTCACCCCTCCACTTT. This gives the protein CASLGGGRDSPLHF. This chain uses TRBV5-6 with TRBJ1-6, with D perhaps TRBD1 (6 bases). The CDR3 length is 14 residues. V lost 7 bases, J lost 8 bases, and 16 bases lay in between. CDR1 and CDR2 (germline): SGHDT, YYEEEE. Based on the CDR3 plus reference TRBV5-6 and TRBJ1-6, the full variable domain is DAGVTQSPTHLIKTRGQQVTLRCSPKSGHDTVSWYQQALGQGPQFIFQYYEEEERQRGNFPDRFSGHQFPNYSSELNVNALLLGDSALYLCASLGGGRDSPLHFGNGTRLTVT.

The chain couples TRBV7-9 to TRBJ1-2, with D tentatively TRBD1 (6 bases). Trimming shortened V by 1 base and J by 4 bases, and 10 bases separated the two germline ends. The CDR3 covers 14 residues. In germline, CDR1 is SEHNR, CDR2 FQNEAQ (reference sequence). CDR3 in amino acids: CASSLVIRGYGYTF. CDR3 nucleotides: TGTGCCAGCAGCTTAGTAATCAGGGGCTATGGCTACACCTTC.

The rearrangement links TRBV6-2 or TRBV6-3 to TRBJ2-2; 8 bases match TRBD1. Germline lookup yields CDR1 MNHEY and CDR2 SVGEGT. This CDR3 spans 16 amino acids. V shed 0 bases, J shed 9 bases, and the junction held 9 bases outside the gene matches. The CDR3 protein is CASSYSTAQGARELFF. The CDR3 coding sequence is TGTGCCAGCAGTTACTCGACGGCCCAGGGGGCGCGGGAGCTGTTTTTT.

In this sample, this clone turned up once. This chain joins TRBV6-5 and TRBJ1-5; no definite D call. V lost 6 bases and J lost 2, with 8 bases in between. The CDR3 sequence is 13 residues long. The germline gives CDR1 MNHEY, CDR2 SVGAGI. The CDR3 loop is CASSSEGNQPQHF. CDR3 bases: TGTGCCAGCAGCTCGGAGGGCAATCAGCCCCAGCATTTT.